The 27 T cell receptor beta chains below come from one sample, sequenced in a study of metastatic and nonmetastatic thyroid tumors. Thyroid surgery took place with no prior treatment in any patient. TCRdb recomputed clones from the PCR reads via MiXCR. Of 11,000 to 15,000 clones listed, roughly 25% are singletons. Sequenced sample: tumor tissue. Receptors originate from a female donor with papillary thyroid cancer or a benign thyroid nodule (not recorded which). Some clones in this sample may be carry-over from other donors' samples.

This clone was seen repeatedly, ten times or more. The V call is TRBV5-1, the J call TRBJ2-1; 7 bases match TRBD2. The length of the CDR3 is 14 residues. Germline V gene lookup returns CDR1 SGHRS and CDR2 YFSETQ. Germline trimming cut 2 bases from V and 9 bases from J; bases unmatched to any gene: 8. The CDR3 here is CASSFVGGQGEQFF. The CDR3 nucleotides are TGCGCCAGCAGCTTTGTGGGAGGGCAGGGTGAGCAGTTCTTC.

This sequence joins TRBV3-1 and TRBJ2-5; 13 nucleotides agree with TRBD2. The CDR3 length is 16 residues. The germline gives CDR1 LGHDT, CDR2 YNNKEL (reference sequence). Unmatched junction bases numbered 9, after V lost 4 bases and J lost 7 bases. The CDR3 DNA sequence: TGTGCCAGCAGCCCCGGACTAGCGGGAGAAACGGGGACCCAGTACTTC. Encoded protein: CASSPGLAGETGTQYF.

In its sample, this clone is medium-sized. The chain recombines TRBV19 with TRBJ2-7; D is possibly TRBD2 (6 bases). The germline V gene has CDR1 LNHDA and CDR2 SQIVND (reference sequence). This CDR3 is built from 14 residues. Trimming took 3 bases from V and 2 from J, leaving 11 bases between them. Here the CDR3 reads CASSIGGSAYEQYF. For the CDR3, the DNA is TGTGCCAGTAGTATTGGGGGGAGCGCCTACGAGCAGTACTTC.

The table lists this clone with a few counts. V usage is TRBV6-1 and J usage is TRBJ1-6, with a weak D call TRBD1 (5 bases). This CDR3 comprises 16 residues. The V gene's germline CDR1 is MNHNS and CDR2 SASEGT. V was pared by 6 bases and J by 4 bases, with 16 bases between. DNA of the CDR3: TGTGCCAGCAGCCGACAGTCCACGCTTTATAATTCACCCCTCCACTTT. It is translated as CASSRQSTLYNSPLHF.

This clone is deemed medium-sized. This chain uses TRBV28 with TRBJ1-2; D ambiguous. The germline V and J ends were trimmed by 5 bases and 5 bases, with 9 bases remaining between them. The germline gives CDR1 MDHEN, CDR2 SYDVKM. CDR3 length: 12 amino acids. CDR3 residues: CASSPGPYGYTF. The CDR3 DNA reads TGTGCCAGCAGTCCAGGCCCATATGGCTACACCTTC.

This clone occurred many times. V gene TRBV14 combines with J gene TRBJ1-4, with TRBD1 identical over 8 bases. The CDR3 has 15 amino acids. Unmatched junction bases numbered 5, after V lost 0 bases and J lost 8 bases. From germline, CDR1 is SGHDN and CDR2 FVKESK. CDR3: CASSQDRRGREKLFF. The CDR3 DNA reads as TGTGCCAGCAGCCAAGATCGCAGGGGGCGGGAAAAACTGTTTTTT.

At least ten counts were recorded for this clone. This rearrangement joins TRBV20-1 to TRBJ1-4; 7 bases align to TRBD1. J was trimmed by 8 bases and V by 3 bases; bases with no gene match: 6. The CDR3 contains 13 residues. Germline-derived CDR1 and CDR2 are DFQATT and SNEGSKA (reference sequence). In DNA, the CDR3 is TGCAGTGCTAGGGTGACAGGGCTAGAAAAACTGTTTTTT. It yields the protein CSARVTGLEKLFF.

The gene calls are TRBV5-5 and TRBJ2-7, with 7 nucleotides matching TRBD1. The CDR3 extends over 14 amino acids. The germline CDR1 and CDR2 sequences are SGHKS and YYEKEE (reference sequence). Unmatched junction bases numbered 4, after V lost 4 bases and J lost 0 bases. The CDR3 sequence is CASSDRQGSYEQYF. CDR3 DNA: TGTGCCAGCAGCGACAGACAGGGCTCCTACGAGCAGTACTTC.

V usage is TRBV29-1 and J usage is TRBJ2-2, with D tentatively TRBD2 (7 bases). The CDR3 length is 14 residues. Germline values: CDR1 SQVTM, CDR2 ANQGSEA. Trimming took 3 bases from V and 4 from J, leaving 12 bases between them. The CDR3 DNA follows: TGCAGCGTTGAGGCGGGGGCAGGCACCGGGGAGCTGTTTTTT. It codes for CSVEAGAGTGELFF.

The CDR3 DNA reads as TGTGCCAGCAGCAACCGTGGAGTCGGGGAGCTGTTTTTT. It codes for CASSNRGVGELFF. V usage is TRBV28 and J usage is TRBJ2-2; D gene uncertain. Germline V gives CDR1 MDHEN, CDR2 SYDVKM. The V end lost 6 bases, the J end lost 7 bases, and 12 bases lay between the germline ends. The CDR3 loop spans 13 amino acids. The complete variable domain, with remaining parts taken from reference TRBV28 and TRBJ2-2, reads DVKVTQSSRYLVKRTGEKVFLECVQDMDHENMFWYRQDPGLGLRLIYFSYDVKMKEKGDIPEGYSVSREKKERFSLILESASTNQTSMYLCASSNRGVGELFFGEGSRLTVL.

This CDR3 is CASSPGTRNDEQFF. CDR3 DNA sequence: TGTGCCAGCTCACCGGGGACTAGAAACGATGAGCAGTTCTTC. The genes are TRBV18 and TRBJ2-1; 8 nucleotides agree with TRBD2. Germline CDR1 and CDR2: KGHSH and LQKENI. The V segment lost 3 bases and the J segment 8 bases; nucleotides outside the gene matches: 6. The CDR3 is 14 amino acids.

This clone occurred many times. The V call is TRBV6-4, the J call TRBJ2-1; the match to TRBD2 covers 13 bases. V gave up 3 bases and J gave up 8 bases; unmatched junction bases: 1. The CDR3 runs 14 residues. CDR1 is MRHNA, CDR2 SNTAGT, per germline. The CDR3 DNA reads TGTGCCAGCAGTGATGGACTAGCGGGAGATGAGCAGTTCTTC. Residues: CASSDGLAGDEQFF.

At least ten counts were recorded for this clone. V usage is TRBV11-1 and J usage is TRBJ2-1; D ambiguous. Germline values: CDR1 SGHAT, CDR2 FQDESV (reference sequence). CDR3 size: 12 residues. V gave up 4 bases and J gave up 6 bases, with 7 bases separating them. The CDR3 loop is CASSSLANEQFF. CDR3 bases: TGTGCCAGCAGCTCCTTAGCCAATGAGCAGTTCTTC. Full variable domain (missing parts from reference TRBV11-1 and TRBJ2-1): EAEVAQSPRYKITEKSQAVAFWCDPISGHATLYWYRQILGQGPELLVQFQDESVVDDSQLPKDRFSAERLKGVDSTLKIQPAELGDSAMYLCASSSLANEQFFGPGTRLTVL.

This clone is judged medium-sized. This rearrangement joins TRBV4-2 to TRBJ2-7, with 8 nucleotides matching TRBD1. Trimming took 5 bases from V and 5 from J; bases not matched to a gene: 20. Germline V gives CDR1 LGHNA, CDR2 YNFKEQ. There are 18 residues in the CDR3. Here the CDR3 DNA reads TGTGCCAGCAGCAACGACCTTACGCCGGACAGGGAGAAAAACGAGCAGTACTTC. It codes for CASSNDLTPDREKNEQYF.

In regard to this clone: A read error may account for a junction end that differs from germline. V usage is TRBV7-6 and J usage is TRBJ2-1; a weak D match, TRBD2 (6 bases). The CDR3 contains 15 residues. Per the germline V gene, CDR1 is SGHVS and CDR2 is FNYEAQ. The CDR3 loop reads CASSLGLSGAREPFF. In DNA form, the CDR3 reads TGTGCCAGCAGCCTAGGACTATCGGGAGCCCGTGAGCCGTTCTTC.

This clone was detected many times. V and J are TRBV20-1 and TRBJ2-7; 14 bases map to TRBD2. V shed 6 bases, J shed 2 bases, and the junction held 6 bases outside the gene matches. Germline V lookup: CDR1 DFQATT, CDR2 SNEGSKA (reference sequence). CDR3 size: 15 residues. CDR3 DNA: TGCAGTGCCAACCGACTAGCGGGAGGGCCCTACGAGCAGTACTTC. Protein: CSANRLAGGPYEQYF.

This clone has ten or more counts. The chain combines TRBV10-2 with TRBJ1-2; maybe TRBD1 (6 bases). This CDR3 comprises 12 residues. Trimming shortened V by 7 bases and J by 4 bases, and 10 bases separated the two germline ends. CDR1 and CDR2 (germline): WSHSY, SAAADI. The CDR3 reads CASMTDSYGYTF. The CDR3 DNA sequence: TGCGCCAGCATGACGGACAGCTATGGCTACACCTTC.

The chain employs TRBV5-1 and TRBJ2-3; D is ambiguous. Trimming took 3 bases from V and 5 from J, leaving 10 bases between them. There are 13 residues in the CDR3. Germline CDR1 and CDR2: SGHRS and YFSETQ. The CDR3 DNA is TGCGCCAGCAGCTACGACCGTTTAGATACGCAGTATTTT. Its translation is CASSYDRLDTQYF.

The chain carries TRBV11-3 and TRBJ2-3; TRBD2 agrees at 8 bases. The germline gives CDR1 SGHNT, CDR2 YENEEA. The CDR3 is made up of 13 amino acids. With V trimmed by 5 bases and J by 6 bases, 4 bases remained unmatched. The CDR3 bases are TGTGCCAGCAGCCGTAGCGGGGAGGATACGCAGTATTTT. This translates into CASSRSGEDTQYF. Looking up the rest from reference TRBV11-3 and TRBJ2-3 gives the full variable domain: EAGVVQSPRYKIIEKKQPVAFWCNPISGHNTLYWYLQNLGQGPELLIRYENEEAVDDSQLPKDRFSAERLKGVDSTLKIQPAELGDSAVYLCASSRSGEDTQYFGPGTRLTVL.

Details on this clone: Germline and junction disagree at one end, which may indicate a read error. Other DNA sequences in the same sample also yield this CDR3. The rearrangement joins TRBV9 to TRBJ2-7; 8 nucleotides agree with TRBD1. The CDR3 spans 17 residues. In germline, CDR1 is SGDLS, CDR2 YYNGEE. The CDR3 reads CASSVGGTGGAGSEQYF. In DNA, the CDR3 is TGCGCCAGCAGCGTAGGCGGGACAGGAGGCGCGGGATCCGAGCAGTACTTC. The variable domain in full, completed from reference TRBV9 and TRBJ2-7, reads DSGVTQTPKHLITATGQRVTLRCSPRSGDLSVYWYQQSLDQGLQFLIQYYNGEERAKGNILERFSAQQFPDLHSELNLSSLELGDSALYFCASSVGGTGGAGSEQYFGPGTRLTVT.

In this sample, this clone is medium-sized. The CDR3 loop is CASSQPRQGMTEAFF. CDR3 coding DNA: TGTGCCAGCAGCCAACCAAGACAGGGGATGACTGAAGCTTTCTTT. The chain joins TRBV3-1 to TRBJ1-1; TRBD1 matches at 8 bases. In germline, CDR1 is LGHDT, CDR2 YNNKEL (reference sequence). This CDR3 spans 15 amino acids. J lost 5 bases, V lost 2 bases, and 7 bases had no gene match.

This clone was observed a few times. J is TRBJ2-5 and V is TRBV6-2 or TRBV6-3, with D maybe TRBD2 (7 bases). V was shortened by 4 bases and J by 5 bases, with 14 bases between the two germline ends. The CDR3 runs to 14 residues. Germline-derived CDR1 and CDR2 are MNHEY and SVGEGT. The CDR3 region has the DNA TGTGCCAGCAGTTTTCAGGGAGGGGGTGAGACCCAGTACTTC. Translated: CASSFQGGGETQYF.

This clone counts as medium-sized (0.01 to 0.1%). The chain carries TRBV30 and TRBJ2-7; no clear D gene. CDR1 is GTSNPN and CDR2 is SVGIG in the germline V gene (reference sequence). The CDR3 contains 16 residues. The V gene lost 3 bases and the J gene lost 0 bases, with 18 bases spanning the gap. DNA for the CDR3: TGTGCCTGGAGAGAAATCGGACGGTCGAGCTCCTACGAGCAGTACTTC. This codes for CAWREIGRSSSYEQYF.

In this sample, this clone turned up a few times. The gene calls are TRBV28 and TRBJ2-1, with a tentative D call TRBD2 (5 bases). The V gene's germline CDR1 is MDHEN and CDR2 SYDVKM. V lost 2 bases to trimming and J lost 7 bases, with 24 bases between them. This CDR3 contains 18 residues. This CDR3 reads CASSLEWQRPIHGNEQFF. CDR3 nucleotide sequence: TGTGCCAGCAGTTTAGAGTGGCAGCGGCCCATCCACGGTAATGAGCAGTTCTTC.

This clone was picked up a small number of times. V and J are TRBV6-1 and TRBJ1-2; D possibly corresponds to TRBD1 (5 bases). This CDR3 has 13 residues. In germline, CDR1 is MNHNS, CDR2 SASEGT. V was cut by 4 bases and J by 5 bases, with 11 bases left in between. The CDR3 nucleotides read TGTGCCAGCAGTGTGGGACGGGGGTATGGCTACACCTTC. It codes for CASSVGRGYGYTF.

This clone was observed at least ten times. The V gene is TRBV5-1, the J gene TRBJ1-5; unclear D gene. Germline V CDR1 and CDR2: SGHRS, YFSETQ. The CDR3 runs 13 residues. Trimming cost V 0 bases and J 4 bases, with 5 bases left between them. The CDR3 loop is CASSLDLNQPQHF. Here the CDR3 DNA reads TGCGCCAGCAGCTTGGACCTTAATCAGCCCCAGCATTTT.

This clone was found many times. The V call is TRBV24-1, the J call TRBJ2-1; D gene unclear. V was shortened by 3 bases and J by 4 bases, with 12 bases between the two germline ends. The CDR3 consists of 15 residues. Germline assignment: CDR1 KGHDR and CDR2 SFDVKD. DNA for the CDR3: TGTGCCACCAGTGATAAGTCACATCAGTACAATGAGCAGTTCTTC. Translating it yields CATSDKSHQYNEQFF.